This entry lists 20 T cell receptor beta chains sequenced from one sample in a study of T cell repertoires in cytomegalovirus infection. TCRdb reprocessed the reads via MiXCR and lists one record per CDR3 protein. Among approximately 590,000 distinct CDR3 sequences listed, under 45% were seen once. These receptors have no known antigen. The sample here was cultured PBMCs, taken from culture after CMV antigen stimulation. These receptors all come from a human donor in good health (CMV status not recorded). Some clones in this sample may be carry-over from other donors' samples.

The rearrangement uses TRBV20-1 and TRBJ1-4; 10 bases fit TRBD1. This CDR3 comprises 14 residues. Germline V lookup: CDR1 DFQATT, CDR2 SNEGSKA (reference sequence). Losses at the gene ends were 5 bases for V and 7 bases for J; bases not matched to a gene: 7. DNA for the CDR3: TGCAGTGCTCGTTACGGGACAGGGGTTGAAAAACTGTTTTTT. This encodes CSARYGTGVEKLFF.

The sample holds many counts of this clonotype. The rearrangement joins TRBV7-8 to TRBJ2-6; 7 bases align to TRBD1. CDR1 and CDR2 from the germline V gene are SGHVS and FQNEAQ. After removal of 1 base from V and 3 bases from J, the junction contained 6 bases not matched to a gene. This CDR3 comprises 17 residues. Here the CDR3 reads CASSLVQGPLGANVLTF. CDR3 coding DNA: TGTGCCAGCAGCTTAGTACAGGGGCCCCTTGGGGCCAACGTCCTGACTTTC. The full variable domain, rest sourced from reference TRBV7-8 and TRBJ2-6, is GAGVSQSPRYKVAKRGQDVALRCDPISGHVSLFWYQQALGQGPEFLTYFQNEAQLDKSGLPSDRFFAERPEGSVSTLKIQRTQQEDSAVYLCASSLVQGPLGANVLTFGAGSRLTVL.

This chain joins TRBV6-2 or TRBV6-3 and TRBJ1-4; D not resolved. The CDR3 contains 12 residues. Germline lookup yields CDR1 MNHEY and CDR2 SVGEGT. V was cut by 2 bases and J by 6 bases, with 4 bases left in between. The CDR3 is CASSYAYEKLFF. In DNA form, the CDR3 reads TGTGCCAGCAGTTACGCGTATGAAAAACTGTTTTTT.

V is TRBV28 and J is TRBJ1-2, with D possibly being TRBD1 (6 bases). CDR1 MDHEN and CDR2 SYDVKM come from the germline V gene. CDR3 length equals 15 residues. V lost 2 bases and J 3 bases, leaving 13 bases between the germline ends. CDR3 nucleotide sequence: TGTGCCAGCAGTTTAGAGGCCAGGGGATACTATGGCTACACCTTC. Translation: CASSLEARGYYGYTF.

V is TRBV2 and J is TRBJ2-1, with 9 bases lining up with TRBD2. V was clipped by 1 base and J by 6 bases; unmatched bases: 4. Germline V lookup: CDR1 SNHLY, CDR2 FYNNEI. This CDR3 is 15 amino acids long. In DNA form, the CDR3 reads TGTGCCAGCAGTGAAGGCGGGAGGGCCTTCAATGAGCAGTTCTTC. Residues: CASSEGGRAFNEQFF.

The rearrangement links TRBV12-3 or TRBV12-4 to TRBJ1-5; tentatively, D is TRBD1 (5 bases). The CDR3 spans 13 residues. Trimming took 5 bases from V and 6 from J, leaving 11 bases between them. In DNA form, the CDR3 reads TGTGCCAGCAGTATTCTGGGGGTTCAGCCCCAGCATTTT. Protein sequence: CASSILGVQPQHF.

This clonotype came up many times. This CDR3 is CASSPRTNNEQFF. CDR3 DNA: TGTGCCAGCAGCCCCCGGACAAACAATGAGCAGTTCTTC. The chain carries TRBV7-2 and TRBJ2-1, with TRBD1 as a possible D gene (5 bases). Trimming cost V 5 bases and J 5 bases, with 10 bases left between them. This CDR3 is built from 13 residues. Germline values: CDR1 SGHTA, CDR2 FQGNSA.

The genes are TRBV6-1 and TRBJ2-1, with 10 bases lining up with TRBD2. Unmatched junction bases numbered 4, after V lost 7 bases and J lost 4 bases. CDR1 MNHNS and CDR2 SASEGT come from the germline V gene. The CDR3 has 14 residues. CDR3 bases: TGTGCCAGCATCCAAGCGGGAGGGTACAATGAGCAGTTCTTC. It translates to CASIQAGGYNEQFF.

J is TRBJ2-2 and V is TRBV10-3, with 8 bases identical to TRBD2. The CDR3 runs to 16 residues. V lost 0 bases, J lost 6 bases, and 6 bases stayed unmatched. Germline V gene data show CDR1 as ENHRY and CDR2 as SYGVKD. CDR3: CAISESASGSSGELFF. DNA of the CDR3: TGTGCCATCAGTGAGTCAGCTAGCGGGTCTTCCGGGGAGCTGTTTTTT.

To note about this clonotype: Germline and junction disagree at one end, which may indicate a read error. This chain links TRBV5-3 with TRBJ2-7, with D perhaps given as TRBD1 or TRBD2 (5 bases each). TRBV5-3 is given ORF status, its function remaining uncertain. The length of the CDR3 is 14 residues. The CDR3 DNA sequence: TGTGCCAGCAGCTTGGGCGTGCGGACGGGGCGAAAGGTCTTC. The encoded protein is CASSLGVRTGRKVF.

The chain combines TRBV20-1 with TRBJ1-3; D is unresolved. Trimming pared 5 bases from V and 0 bases from J, leaving 11 bases between. The CDR3 consists of 14 residues. The V gene's germline CDR1 is DFQATT and CDR2 SNEGSKA (reference sequence). Written as DNA, the CDR3 is TGCAGTGCTCCGGTTGGAAGCTCTGGAAACACCATATATTTT. Translated, it gives CSAPVGSSGNTIYF.

CDR3 sequence (DNA): TGTGCCAGCATCAGACTAGCGGGGGGCTACACCGGGGAGCTGTTTTTT. It codes for CASIRLAGGYTGELFF. The genes are TRBV7-8 and TRBJ2-2; 13 bases line up with TRBD2. The CDR3 loop spans 16 amino acids. V was clipped by 7 bases and J by 3 bases; unmatched bases: 5. CDR1 SGHVS and CDR2 FQNEAQ come from the germline V gene. The whole variable domain, remainder taken from reference TRBV7-8 and TRBJ2-2, is GAGVSQSPRYKVAKRGQDVALRCDPISGHVSLFWYQQALGQGPEFLTYFQNEAQLDKSGLPSDRFFAERPEGSVSTLKIQRTQQEDSAVYLCASIRLAGGYTGELFFGEGSRLTVL.

This clonotype occurred many times. The rearrangement uses TRBV7-8 and TRBJ2-1, with D possibly being TRBD2 (6 bases). V was pared by 7 bases and J by 7 bases, with 17 bases between. The CDR3 sequence is 14 residues long. The germline CDR1 and CDR2 sequences are SGHVS and FQNEAQ. CDR3 nucleotides: TGTGCCAGCACTCTGGAGGGCCCCAGTAATGAGCAGTTCTTC. Its translation: CASTLEGPSNEQFF.

The V gene is TRBV12-3 or TRBV12-4, the J gene TRBJ2-1; 11 nucleotides align to TRBD2. This CDR3 contains 15 residues. Trimming removed 4 bases from V and 2 bases from J; junction bases left unmatched: 1. CDR3 amino acids: CASSSSGGPYNEQFF. The CDR3 nucleotides read TGTGCCAGCAGTTCTAGCGGGGGGCCCTACAATGAGCAGTTCTTC.

This clonotype showed up just a few times. This chain links TRBV7-9 with TRBJ1-1; D ambiguous. V lost 4 bases and J 4 bases, leaving 13 bases between the germline ends. Germline assignment: CDR1 SEHNR and CDR2 FQNEAQ (reference sequence). The CDR3 has 14 amino acids. The CDR3 here is CASSSYSVTTEAFF. CDR3 bases: TGTGCCAGCAGCTCTTATTCGGTTACCACTGAAGCTTTCTTT.

V and J are TRBV3-1 and TRBJ2-4, with D unclear. The germline CDR1 and CDR2 sequences are LGHDT and YNNKEL (reference sequence). V was pared by 6 bases and J by 2 bases, with 8 bases between. CDR3 length: 13 residues. CDR3 sequence reads: CASSRGTKNIQYF. For the CDR3, the DNA is TGTGCCAGCAGTAGAGGCACCAAAAACATTCAGTACTTC.

This chain uses TRBV18 with TRBJ2-5; D is possibly TRBD2 (5 bases). Trimming removed 5 bases at V and 2 bases at J, with 12 bases between. The CDR3 spans 14 residues. Germline V gene data show CDR1 as KGHSH and CDR2 as LQKENI. The CDR3 region has the DNA TGTGCCAGCTCAGAAGCACTAGTTCAAGAGACCCAGTACTTC. As protein: CASSEALVQETQYF.

The V gene is TRBV6-1, the J gene TRBJ2-2; TRBD2 aligns across 12 bases. The CDR3 length is 17 residues. V shed 7 bases and J 6 bases; nucleotides not matched to a gene: 12. The germline gives CDR1 MNHNS, CDR2 SASEGT. The CDR3 here is CASTTGLAGNLPGELFF. The CDR3 DNA follows: TGTGCCAGCACAACAGGACTAGCGGGAAACCTTCCCGGGGAGCTGTTTTTT.

This clonotype turned up a few times. The genes are TRBV15 and TRBJ2-7; D possibly corresponds to TRBD1 (5 bases). V lost 1 base and J lost 6, with 10 bases in between. Germline lookup yields CDR1 LNHNV and CDR2 YYDKDF (reference sequence). CDR3 size: 13 residues. The CDR3 here is CATSRVARAEQYF. The CDR3 coding sequence is TGTGCCACCAGCAGAGTAGCCAGGGCCGAGCAGTACTTC.

This clonotype has just a few counts. In DNA, the CDR3 is TGCAGTGCGGGGCCCCCGGGACGGACAAATGAGCAGTTCTTC. This sequence encodes CSAGPPGRTNEQFF. This rearrangement joins TRBV20-1 to TRBJ2-1, with D perhaps given as TRBD1 or TRBD2 (5 bases each). CDR3 length: 14 residues. Germline-derived CDR1 and CDR2 are DFQATT and SNEGSKA (reference sequence). V lost 6 bases, J lost 7 bases, and 19 bases lay in between.